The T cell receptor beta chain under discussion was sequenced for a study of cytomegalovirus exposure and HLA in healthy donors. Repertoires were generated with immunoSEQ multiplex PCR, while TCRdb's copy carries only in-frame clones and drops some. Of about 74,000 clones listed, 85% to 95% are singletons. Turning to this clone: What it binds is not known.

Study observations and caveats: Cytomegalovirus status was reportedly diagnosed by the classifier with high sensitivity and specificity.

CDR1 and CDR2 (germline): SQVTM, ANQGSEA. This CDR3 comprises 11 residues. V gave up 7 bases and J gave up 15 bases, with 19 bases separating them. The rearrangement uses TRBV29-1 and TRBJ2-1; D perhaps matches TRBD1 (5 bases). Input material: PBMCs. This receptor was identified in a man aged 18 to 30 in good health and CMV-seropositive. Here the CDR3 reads CSAGAGDRGFF. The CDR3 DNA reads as TGCAGCGCTGGGGCTGGGGATCGTGGGTTCTTC.